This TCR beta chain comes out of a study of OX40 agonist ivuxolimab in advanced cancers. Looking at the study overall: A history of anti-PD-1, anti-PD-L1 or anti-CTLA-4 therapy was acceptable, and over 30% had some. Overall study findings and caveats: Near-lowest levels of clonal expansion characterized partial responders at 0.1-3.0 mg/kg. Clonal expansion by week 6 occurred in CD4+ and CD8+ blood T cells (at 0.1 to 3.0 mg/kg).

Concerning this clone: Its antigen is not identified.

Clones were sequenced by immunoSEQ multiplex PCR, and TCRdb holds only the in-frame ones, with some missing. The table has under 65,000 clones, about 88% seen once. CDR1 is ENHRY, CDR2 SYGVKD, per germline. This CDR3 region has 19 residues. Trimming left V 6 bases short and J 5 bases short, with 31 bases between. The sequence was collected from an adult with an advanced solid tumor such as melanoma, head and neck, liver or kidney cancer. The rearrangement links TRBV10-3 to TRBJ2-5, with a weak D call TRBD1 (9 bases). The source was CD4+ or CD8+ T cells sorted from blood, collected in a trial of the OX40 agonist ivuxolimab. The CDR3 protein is CAISSGTGLYNGGVETQYF. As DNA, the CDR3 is TGTGCCATCAGCTCCGGGACAGGGCTCTATAACGGGGGGGTTGAGACCCAGTACTTC.